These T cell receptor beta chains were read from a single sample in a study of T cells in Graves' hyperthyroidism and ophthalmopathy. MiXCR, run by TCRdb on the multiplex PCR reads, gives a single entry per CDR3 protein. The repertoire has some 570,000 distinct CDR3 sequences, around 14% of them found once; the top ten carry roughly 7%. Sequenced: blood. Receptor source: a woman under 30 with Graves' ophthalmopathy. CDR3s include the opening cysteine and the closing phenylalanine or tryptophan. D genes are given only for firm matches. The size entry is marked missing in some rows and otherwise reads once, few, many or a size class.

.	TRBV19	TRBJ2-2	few	TGTGCCAGTAGTATAAGTGGGGGGTACGGGGAGCTGTTTTTT	CASSISGGYGELFF
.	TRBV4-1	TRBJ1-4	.	TGCGCCAGCAGCGCTCTGGGACTCCAGGGGAAGGCAAAGGAAAAACTGTTTTTT	CASSALGLQGKAKEKLFF
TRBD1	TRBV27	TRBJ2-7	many	TGTGCCAGCAGTACCCCCCGGGACAGCTCCTACGAGCAGTACTTC	CASSTPRDSSYEQYF
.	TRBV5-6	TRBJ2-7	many	TGTGCCAGCAGCTTGAGCTTCTACGAGCAGTACTTC	CASSLSFYEQYF
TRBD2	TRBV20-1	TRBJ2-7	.	TGCAGTGCTAGAGCTCCTAGCGGGGACTCCTCCTACGAGCAGTACTTC	CSARAPSGDSSYEQYF
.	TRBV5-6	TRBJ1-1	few	TGTGCCAGCAGCTTGGCGACAGCTGAAGCTTTCTTT	CASSLATAEAFF
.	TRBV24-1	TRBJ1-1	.	TGTGCCACCAGCTTGGGGGGACAGAACACTGAAGCTTTCTTT	CATSLGGQNTEAFF
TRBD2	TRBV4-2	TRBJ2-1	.	TGTGCCAGCAGCAGTTCCGCGGGCTCTAGCGGATACAATGAGCAGTTCTTC	CASSSSAGSSGYNEQFF
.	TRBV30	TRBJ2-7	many	TGTGCCTGGATGGGCGCCTACGAGCAGTACTTC	CAWMGAYEQYF
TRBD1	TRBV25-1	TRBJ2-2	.	TGTGCCAGCAGTGATCGGACAGGGGGCACCGGGGAGCTGTTTTTT	CASSDRTGGTGELFF
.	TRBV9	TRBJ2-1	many	TGTGCCAGCAGGCCCTCAGGAACGGGAGCCTACAATGAGCAGTTCTTC	CASRPSGTGAYNEQFF
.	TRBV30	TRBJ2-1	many	TGTGCCTGGAGTGGAAGGGGAGCCTACAATGAGCAGTTCTTC	CAWSGRGAYNEQFF
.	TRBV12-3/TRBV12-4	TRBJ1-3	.	TGTGCCAGCAGGGAGCAGGAGTTCTCTGGAAACACCATATATTTT	CASREQEFSGNTIYF
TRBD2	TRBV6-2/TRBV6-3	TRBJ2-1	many	TGTGCCAGCAGTTCCATCGGGACTAGGAATGAGCAGTTCTTC	CASSSIGTRNEQFF
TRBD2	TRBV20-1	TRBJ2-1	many	TGCAGTGCTAGAGATGCCGGACTAGGTGGCAATGAGCAGTTCTTC	CSARDAGLGGNEQFF
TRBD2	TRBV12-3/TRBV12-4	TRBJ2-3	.	TGTGCCAGCACCCCTACAGCGGGAACGCAGTATTTT	CASTPTAGTQYF
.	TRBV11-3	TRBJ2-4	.	TGTGCCAGCAGCTTACCCGGGACTCCGGGGGACATTCAGTACTTC	CASSLPGTPGDIQYF
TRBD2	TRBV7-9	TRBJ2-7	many	TGTGCCAGCCAGCGGGAGCCCTACGAGCAGTACTTC	CASQREPYEQYF
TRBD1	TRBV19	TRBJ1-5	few	TGTGCCAGTAGTAGCCAGCGGATACGTGGGACAGGGAAGGCTCAGCCCCAGCATTTT	CASSSQRIRGTGKAQPQHF
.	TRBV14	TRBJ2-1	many	TGTGCCAGCAGCCAAGAAAACAGCTACAATGAGCAGTTCTTC	CASSQENSYNEQFF
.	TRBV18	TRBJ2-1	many	TGTGCCAGCTCAAAGGGGGTCCCCTACAATGAGCAGTTCTTC	CASSKGVPYNEQFF
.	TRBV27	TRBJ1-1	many	TGTGCCAGCAGTCTCTGGAAGGGACCCCGGGGCGGGAGGGCAGGGAGCTACACTGAAGCTTTCTTT	CASSLWKGPRGGRAGSYTEAFF
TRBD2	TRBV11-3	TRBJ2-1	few	TGTGCCAGCAGCCGGACTAGCCGGAATGAGCAGTTCTTC	CASSRTSRNEQFF
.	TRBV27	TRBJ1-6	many	TGTGCCAGCTCGGACGGGGAAGAATCACCCCTCCACTTT	CASSDGEESPLHF
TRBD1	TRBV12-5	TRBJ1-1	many	TGTGCTAGTGGTTTGACCGTCCGGACAGGGAAGTTCGCGAACACTGAAGCTTTCTTT	CASGLTVRTGKFANTEAFF
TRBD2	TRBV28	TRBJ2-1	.	TGTGCCAGCAGCCCCCCAGCTAGCGGGAGTACCTACAATGAGCAGTTCTTC	CASSPPASGSTYNEQFF
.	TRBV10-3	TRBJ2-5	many	TGTGCCACCAGGGGAGGGGTTCAACAAGAGACCCAGTACTTC	CATRGGVQQETQYF
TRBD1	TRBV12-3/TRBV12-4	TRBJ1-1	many	TGTGCCAGCGCAAGACAAACAGGGGCCGGATCCGAAGCTTTCTTT	CASARQTGAGSEAFF
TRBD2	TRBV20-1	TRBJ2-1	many	TGCAGTGCTAGAGTTGAGGCGGGAGCACGGAAGGATGAGCAGTTCTTC	CSARVEAGARKDEQFF
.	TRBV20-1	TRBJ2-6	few	TGCAGTGCTCCTGACTCAGGACAGCTTAGCGCTGGGGCCAACGTCCTGACTTTC	CSAPDSGQLSAGANVLTF
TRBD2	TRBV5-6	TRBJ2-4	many	TGTGCCAGCAGCTTGGAAATTAGCGGGGATGGGGACATTCAGTACTTC	CASSLEISGDGDIQYF
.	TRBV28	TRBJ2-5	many	TGTGCCAGCAGTCACCGAACTAGGGAGACCCAGTACTTC	CASSHRTRETQYF
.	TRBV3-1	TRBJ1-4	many	TGTGCCAGCAGCCTCGAGTACAGTAATGAAAAACTGTTTTTT	CASSLEYSNEKLFF
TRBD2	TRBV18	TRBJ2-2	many	TGTGCCAGCTCACCCCGGGCGGGAGCGGCGGCCGGGGAGCTGTTTTTT	CASSPRAGAAAGELFF
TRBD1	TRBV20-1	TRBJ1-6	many	TGCAGTGCACCCAGACAGGGTGGGTCACCCCTCCACTTT	CSAPRQGGSPLHF
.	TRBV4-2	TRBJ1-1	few	TGTGCCAGCAGCCAAGATGACAGGAACACTGAAGCTTTCTTT	CASSQDDRNTEAFF
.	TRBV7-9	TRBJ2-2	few	TGTGCCAGCAGCCTTCTGGGGAACACCGGGGAGCTGTTTTTT	CASSLLGNTGELFF